This T cell receptor beta chain was documented in a study of immune evolution from preneoplasia to lung adenocarcinoma. Data came from immunoSEQ multiplex PCR; TCRdb stores just in-frame clones and leaves some out. The data hold several thousand clones, with approximately 78% observed a single time. The ends were cut back, 5 bases at V and 9 bases at J, with 17 bases in the middle. The CDR3 is 15 residues long. From germline, CDR1 is MDHEN and CDR2 SYDVKM. Macro-dissection enriched premalignant or tumor cells before nucleic acid extraction. Study results and limitations: Clonality was highest in normal lung, lower in later-stage lesions apparently. Top clone share appeared to fall from AAH through AIS, MIA, adenocarcinoma.

On this clone: Its antigen is unknown.

The sequenced sample consisted of FFPE lung adenocarcinoma in situ tissue. This TCR was sampled from a donor at least 70 years old with lung adenocarcinoma. The chain couples TRBV28 to TRBJ1-6; maybe TRBD1 (6 bases). The CDR3 loop reads CASSPRDTVSSPLHF. The CDR3 DNA sequence: TGTGCCAGCAGTCCTAGGGACACCGTGAGTTCACCCCTCCACTTT.